This passage covers 4 T cell receptor beta chains from one sample sequenced in a study of T cells in localized non-small cell lung cancer. Produced via immunoSEQ multiplex PCR; TCRdb's table is partial and in-frame only. The table includes about 48,000 clones, 60% to 85% detected once. This sample comprised peripheral blood, obtained before any cancer treatment. The receptors here all came from a man aged 40 to 70 with stage I squamous cell lung carcinoma.

The V gene is TRBV7-8, the J gene TRBJ1-1; D is possibly TRBD1 (5 bases). Germline V gives CDR1 SGHVS, CDR2 FQNEAQ. Trimming removed 2 bases at V and 1 base at J, with 8 bases between. This CDR3 is built from 14 residues. In DNA form, the CDR3 reads TGTGCCAGCAGCTTACAGGGTCGGAACACTGAAGCTTTCTTT. It specifies CASSLQGRNTEAFF.

This rearrangement joins TRBV9 to TRBJ2-7; D is perhaps TRBD1 or TRBD2 (5 bases each). V lost 5 bases and J lost 2, with 17 bases in between. Germline V gives CDR1 SGDLS, CDR2 YYNGEE. There are 15 residues in the CDR3. CDR3 sequence reads: CASRGSGTATYEQYF. DNA of the CDR3: TGTGCCAGCAGGGGTTCCGGGACGGCGACCTACGAGCAGTACTTC.

This chain joins TRBV29-1 and TRBJ2-3, with D perhaps TRBD2 (6 bases). Germline values: CDR1 SQVTM, CDR2 ANQGSEA. The V end was cut by 4 bases, the J end by 5 bases, with 13 bases between. The CDR3 is 13 amino acids. In DNA form, the CDR3 reads TGCAGCGTTGTAGTTAGCGGTGGAGATACGCAGTATTTT. Translated: CSVVVSGGDTQYF.

This clone has just one count. This sequence joins TRBV6-1 and TRBJ1-1; 9 positions match TRBD1. The CDR3 is 15 residues long. Trimming removed 7 bases from V and 6 bases from J; junction bases left unmatched: 12. CDR1 is MNHNS and CDR2 is SASEGT in the germline V gene. The CDR3 protein is CASIPMGQGWAEAFF. CDR3 nucleotide sequence: TGTGCCAGCATCCCAATGGGACAGGGTTGGGCTGAAGCTTTCTTT.